A selection of T cell receptor beta chains follows, all from one sample in a study of CD8+CD57+ T cells in acquired aplastic anemia. TCRdb passed the reads through MiXCR, listing each CDR3 protein once. The table includes 150,000 to 160,000 distinct CDR3 sequences, about 52% detected once. Sequenced: sorted CD4+, CD8+, or CD8+CD57+ T cells (not recorded which) from PBMCs. The source of these receptors is a human donor with aplastic anemia. Each CDR3 is given with its conserved first and last residue. The D gene is left open where the match is weak. Only part of the rows carry a size: once, few, many, or a class if the clone is expanded.

j_call d_call v_call clone_size cdr3_aa cdr3_nt
TRBJ2-5 NA TRBV20-1 NA CSARGRETQYF TGCAGTGCTAGAGGACGTGAGACCCAGTACTTC
TRBJ2-2 NA TRBV7-2 NA CASSPDVSGELFF TGTGCCAGCAGCCCGGACGTATCCGGGGAGCTGTTTTTT
TRBJ2-3 TRBD2 TRBV20-1 NA CSARVGTMRDTQYF TGCAGTGCTAGAGTCGGGACTATGAGGGATACGCAGTATTTT
TRBJ1-6 NA TRBV10-3 NA CAISERSGDSYNSPLHF TGTGCCATCAGTGAAAGATCCGGCGACTCCTATAATTCACCCCTCCACTTT
TRBJ2-1 TRBD2 TRBV20-1 NA CSAMRTGLAAYNEQLF TGCAGTGCTATGAGGACCGGACTAGCGGCCTACAATGAGCAGCTCTTC
TRBJ2-1 TRBD2 TRBV11-1 NA CASSLATSGGARALTEFF TGTGCCAGCAGCTTAGCGACTAGCGGGGGGGCCCGGGCCCTCACGGAGTTCTTC
TRBJ2-1 NA TRBV5-4 NA CASSLAGGTDTQFF TGTGCCAGCAGCTTGGCAGGGGGGACAGATACGCAGTTCTTC
TRBJ2-7 NA TRBV2 NA CASAGSYEQYF TGTGCTAGTGCGGGCAGCTACGAGCAGTACTTC
TRBJ1-6 NA TRBV2 few CASRTGGSPLHF TGTGCCAGTAGGACGGGGGGCTCACCCCTCCACTTT
TRBJ1-6 NA TRBV20-1 NA CSARKTENDNSPLHF TGCAGTGCTAGAAAGACCGAGAATGATAATTCACCCCTCCACTTT
TRBJ2-7 TRBD1 TRBV5-5 many CASSPRQGSYEQYF TGTGCCAGCAGCCCCAGACAGGGGTCGTACGAGCAGTACTTC
TRBJ2-1 NA TRBV29-1 few CSGSPRSSYNEQFF TGCAGCGGGTCCCCTCGGAGCTCCTACAATGAGCAGTTCTTC
TRBJ2-3 TRBD1 TRBV6-1 many CASSEGQGADTQYF TGTGCCAGCAGTGAAGGACAGGGGGCAGATACGCAGTATTTT
TRBJ2-7 TRBD1 TRBV29-1 NA CSVVHDRVYEQYF TGCAGCGTTGTTCACGACAGGGTCTACGAGCAGTACTTC
TRBJ2-5 NA TRBV20-1 many CSARDGGGPETQYF TGCAGTGCTAGAGATGGCGGGGGCCCAGAGACCCAGTACTTC
TRBJ2-7 NA TRBV7-6 once CASSLGSAYEQYF TGTGCCAGCAGCCTGGGGTCCGCCTACGAGCAGTACTTC
TRBJ1-3 TRBD1 TRBV20-1 once CSASAGTEADTIYF TGCAGTGCTAGTGCCGGGACAGAGGCAGACACCATATATTTT
TRBJ1-4 TRBD1 TRBV19 NA CASSIVDRVEDKLFF TGTGCCAGTAGTATCGTGGACAGGGTGGAGGATAAACTGTTTTTT
TRBJ2-3 NA TRBV2 NA CAPGGGTDTQYF TGTGCCCCCGGGGGAGGCACAGATACGCAGTATTTT
TRBJ2-7 NA TRBV30 NA CAWNHDRLAYEQYF TGTGCCTGGAACCACGACAGGCTAGCCTACGAGCAGTACTTC
TRBJ1-6 NA TRBV19 many CASSIGWTLGSPLHF TGTGCCAGTAGTATAGGGTGGACCCTCGGATCACCCCTCCACTTT
TRBJ1-1 NA TRBV7-9 many CASSIAGQGREAFF TGTGCCAGCAGCATAGCCGGCCAGGGAAGAGAAGCTTTCTTT
TRBJ1-2 NA TRBV7-2 many CASSLLDYGYTF TGTGCCAGCAGCTTATTGGACTATGGCTACACCTTC
TRBJ2-5 NA TRBV24-1 NA CATSDLGQPQETQYF TGTGCCACCAGTGATTTGGGACAGCCCCAAGAGACCCAGTACTTC
TRBJ2-5 NA TRBV2 NA CASSEVEGGVVETQYF TGTGCCAGCAGTGAGGTGGAAGGGGGTGTTGTTGAGACCCAGTACTTC
TRBJ2-1 TRBD2 TRBV15 few CATSRGQTSGSANEQFF TGTGCCACCAGCAGAGGCCAAACTAGCGGGAGCGCTAATGAGCAGTTCTTC
TRBJ1-1 NA TRBV25-1 few CASSEQAGEKAFF TGTGCCAGCAGTGAGCAGGCGGGGGAGAAAGCTTTCTTT
TRBJ2-1 TRBD1 TRBV6-5 many CASSYEGAQGNEQFF TGTGCCAGCAGTTACGAGGGGGCGCAGGGCAATGAGCAGTTCTTC
TRBJ2-7 TRBD1 TRBV20-1 NA CSARGTGGAYEQYF TGCAGTGCTAGAGGGACAGGGGGCGCGTACGAGCAGTACTTC
TRBJ2-2 TRBD2 TRBV19 NA CASSMSGGTGELFF TGTGCCAGTAGTATGAGCGGGGGCACCGGGGAGCTGTTTTTT
TRBJ1-2 NA TRBV15 NA CDRSGYTF TGCGACAGGTCCGGCTACACCTTC
TRBJ2-7 NA TRBV6-1 few CASSPSSGSYEQYF TGTGCCAGCAGCCCTTCCTCCGGGAGCTACGAGCAGTACTTC
TRBJ2-7 TRBD1 TRBV11-2 NA CASSSSTGTVYEQYF TGTGCCAGCAGCTCATCGACCGGGACAGTTTACGAGCAGTACTTC
TRBJ1-5 NA TRBV10-3 once CASSPLAGAQHF TGTGCCAGCAGCCCGTTAGCGGGGGCCCAGCATTTT
TRBJ2-3 NA TRBV14 many CASSQAPGQSHTQYF TGTGCCAGCAGCCAAGCCCCGGGGCAGAGCCATACGCAGTATTTT
TRBJ2-7 TRBD2 TRBV20-1 few CSARDRRGGREQYF TGCAGTGCTAGGGATAGGCGGGGGGGGCGCGAGCAGTACTTC
TRBJ2-7 NA TRBV11-2 many CASSARVSSSYEQYF TGTGCCAGCAGCGCCCGAGTTTCAAGCTCCTACGAGCAGTACTTC
TRBJ1-2 NA TRBV12-3/TRBV12-4 NA CASSPAREYGYTF TGTGCCAGCAGCCCCGCGCGGGAATATGGCTACACCTTC
TRBJ2-7 NA TRBV7-2 NA CASTTGVNPSYEQYF TGTGCCAGCACCACGGGGGTGAACCCATCCTACGAGCAGTACTTC
TRBJ2-6 NA TRBV5-6 NA CASSLAGSGANVLTF TGTGCCAGCAGCCTAGCTGGGTCTGGGGCCAACGTCCTGACTTTC
TRBJ2-7 NA TRBV15 NA CATSRGMGASYEQYF TGTGCCACCAGCAGGGGGATGGGGGCCTCCTACGAGCAGTACTTC
TRBJ2-1 NA TRBV4-3 once CASSPRDGDYNEQFF TGCGCCAGCAGCCCAAGAGATGGCGATTACAATGAGCAGTTCTTC
TRBJ2-2 TRBD1 TRBV14 many CASSLRGPGELFF TGTGCCAGCAGCTTGAGGGGGCCCGGGGAGCTGTTTTTT
TRBJ1-1 TRBD1 TRBV6-9 NA CASIGQGVEAFF TGTGCCAGCATCGGACAGGGGGTTGAGGCTTTCTTT
TRBJ2-7 NA TRBV12-3/TRBV12-4 NA CASSVSYEQYF TGTGCCAGCAGTGTCTCCTACGAGCAGTACTTC
TRBJ2-1 NA TRBV18 few CASSPWGGGYNEQFF TGTGCCAGCTCACCGTGGGGTGGGGGCTACAATGAGCAGTTCTTC
TRBJ2-3 NA TRBV5-1 many CASSLDASDTQYF TGCGCCAGCAGCTTGGACGCCTCAGATACGCAGTATTTT
TRBJ2-7 TRBD1 TRBV14 few CASSPGQGGEQYF TGTGCCAGCAGTCCGGGACAGGGGGGCGAGCAGTACTTC
TRBJ1-2 NA TRBV5-4 many CASTPLGEGYGYTF TGTGCCAGCACGCCTTTGGGTGAGGGATATGGCTACACCTTC
TRBJ1-6 TRBD1 TRBV19 NA CASSSGQNNSPLHF TGTGCCAGTAGTTCGGGACAGAATAATTCACCCCTCCACTTT
TRBJ1-2 NA TRBV7-9 many CASSLVETNGYTF TGTGCCAGCAGCTTAGTTGAGACCAATGGCTACACCTTC
TRBJ2-5 NA TRBV2 NA CASRERSQETQYF TGTGCCAGCAGAGAGCGGTCTCAAGAGACCCAGTACTTC
TRBJ2-7 NA TRBV27 many CASSLGRDLYEQYF TGTGCCAGCAGTTTAGGACGGGACCTCTACGAGCAGTACTTC
TRBJ2-7 TRBD2 TRBV9 NA CASSATSGRANEQYF TGTGCCAGCAGCGCAACTAGCGGGAGGGCCAACGAGCAGTACTTC